This T cell receptor beta chain was retrieved from a study of blood T cell repertoires in COVID-19. Across the whole study: The origin of the acute and convalescent COVID-19 samples was the United States, Italy and Spain.

This clone was seen once. The CDR3 totals 14 residues. V gave up 0 bases and J gave up 5 bases, with 11 bases separating them. The germline V gene has CDR1 SGDLS and CDR2 YYNGEE. Clones were sequenced by immunoSEQ multiplex PCR, and TCRdb holds only the in-frame ones, with some missing. Among 330,000 or so clones listed, approximately 89% were seen once. This TCR was recovered from a man aged 25-40 years who had recovered from COVID-19. The chain employs TRBV9 and TRBJ2-5; D is perhaps TRBD1 (6 bases). The sequenced sample consisted of PBMCs or T cells enriched from blood (not recorded which). CDR3 amino acids: CASSVGSRGETQYF. The CDR3, as DNA: TGTGCCAGCAGCGTAGGAAGCAGGGGCGAGACCCAGTACTTC.